The T cell receptor (beta chain) described here comes from a study of blood T cell repertoires in COVID-19. About the research overall: The origin of the acute and convalescent COVID-19 samples was the United States, Italy and Spain. Sources were T cells, B-cell-depleted T cells, or PBMCs; the material itself was cDNA or gDNA.

Original processing methods: Scientists estimated how many nucleated cells there were by amplifying reference gene primers. Libraries were prepared by immunoSEQ multiplex PCR; TCRdb keeps only in-frame clonotypes and omits some of them. V, J and clone size reflect that table, while D and trimming were determined from the DNA. This table holds about 49,000 clones, 82% found once. The length of the CDR3 is 12 residues. Trimming shortened V by 3 bases and J by 5 bases, and 7 bases separated the two germline ends. CDR1 and CDR2 from the germline V gene are MDHEN and SYDVKM. This clone was detected only a few times.

Sequenced input: peripheral blood. The chain couples TRBV28 to TRBJ1-2; D is undetermined. The receptor comes from a woman aged 55-75 years with acute or convalescent COVID-19. This CDR3 reads CASSLLGYGYTF. CDR3 nucleotides: TGTGCCAGCAGTTTGCTAGGTTATGGCTACACCTTC.